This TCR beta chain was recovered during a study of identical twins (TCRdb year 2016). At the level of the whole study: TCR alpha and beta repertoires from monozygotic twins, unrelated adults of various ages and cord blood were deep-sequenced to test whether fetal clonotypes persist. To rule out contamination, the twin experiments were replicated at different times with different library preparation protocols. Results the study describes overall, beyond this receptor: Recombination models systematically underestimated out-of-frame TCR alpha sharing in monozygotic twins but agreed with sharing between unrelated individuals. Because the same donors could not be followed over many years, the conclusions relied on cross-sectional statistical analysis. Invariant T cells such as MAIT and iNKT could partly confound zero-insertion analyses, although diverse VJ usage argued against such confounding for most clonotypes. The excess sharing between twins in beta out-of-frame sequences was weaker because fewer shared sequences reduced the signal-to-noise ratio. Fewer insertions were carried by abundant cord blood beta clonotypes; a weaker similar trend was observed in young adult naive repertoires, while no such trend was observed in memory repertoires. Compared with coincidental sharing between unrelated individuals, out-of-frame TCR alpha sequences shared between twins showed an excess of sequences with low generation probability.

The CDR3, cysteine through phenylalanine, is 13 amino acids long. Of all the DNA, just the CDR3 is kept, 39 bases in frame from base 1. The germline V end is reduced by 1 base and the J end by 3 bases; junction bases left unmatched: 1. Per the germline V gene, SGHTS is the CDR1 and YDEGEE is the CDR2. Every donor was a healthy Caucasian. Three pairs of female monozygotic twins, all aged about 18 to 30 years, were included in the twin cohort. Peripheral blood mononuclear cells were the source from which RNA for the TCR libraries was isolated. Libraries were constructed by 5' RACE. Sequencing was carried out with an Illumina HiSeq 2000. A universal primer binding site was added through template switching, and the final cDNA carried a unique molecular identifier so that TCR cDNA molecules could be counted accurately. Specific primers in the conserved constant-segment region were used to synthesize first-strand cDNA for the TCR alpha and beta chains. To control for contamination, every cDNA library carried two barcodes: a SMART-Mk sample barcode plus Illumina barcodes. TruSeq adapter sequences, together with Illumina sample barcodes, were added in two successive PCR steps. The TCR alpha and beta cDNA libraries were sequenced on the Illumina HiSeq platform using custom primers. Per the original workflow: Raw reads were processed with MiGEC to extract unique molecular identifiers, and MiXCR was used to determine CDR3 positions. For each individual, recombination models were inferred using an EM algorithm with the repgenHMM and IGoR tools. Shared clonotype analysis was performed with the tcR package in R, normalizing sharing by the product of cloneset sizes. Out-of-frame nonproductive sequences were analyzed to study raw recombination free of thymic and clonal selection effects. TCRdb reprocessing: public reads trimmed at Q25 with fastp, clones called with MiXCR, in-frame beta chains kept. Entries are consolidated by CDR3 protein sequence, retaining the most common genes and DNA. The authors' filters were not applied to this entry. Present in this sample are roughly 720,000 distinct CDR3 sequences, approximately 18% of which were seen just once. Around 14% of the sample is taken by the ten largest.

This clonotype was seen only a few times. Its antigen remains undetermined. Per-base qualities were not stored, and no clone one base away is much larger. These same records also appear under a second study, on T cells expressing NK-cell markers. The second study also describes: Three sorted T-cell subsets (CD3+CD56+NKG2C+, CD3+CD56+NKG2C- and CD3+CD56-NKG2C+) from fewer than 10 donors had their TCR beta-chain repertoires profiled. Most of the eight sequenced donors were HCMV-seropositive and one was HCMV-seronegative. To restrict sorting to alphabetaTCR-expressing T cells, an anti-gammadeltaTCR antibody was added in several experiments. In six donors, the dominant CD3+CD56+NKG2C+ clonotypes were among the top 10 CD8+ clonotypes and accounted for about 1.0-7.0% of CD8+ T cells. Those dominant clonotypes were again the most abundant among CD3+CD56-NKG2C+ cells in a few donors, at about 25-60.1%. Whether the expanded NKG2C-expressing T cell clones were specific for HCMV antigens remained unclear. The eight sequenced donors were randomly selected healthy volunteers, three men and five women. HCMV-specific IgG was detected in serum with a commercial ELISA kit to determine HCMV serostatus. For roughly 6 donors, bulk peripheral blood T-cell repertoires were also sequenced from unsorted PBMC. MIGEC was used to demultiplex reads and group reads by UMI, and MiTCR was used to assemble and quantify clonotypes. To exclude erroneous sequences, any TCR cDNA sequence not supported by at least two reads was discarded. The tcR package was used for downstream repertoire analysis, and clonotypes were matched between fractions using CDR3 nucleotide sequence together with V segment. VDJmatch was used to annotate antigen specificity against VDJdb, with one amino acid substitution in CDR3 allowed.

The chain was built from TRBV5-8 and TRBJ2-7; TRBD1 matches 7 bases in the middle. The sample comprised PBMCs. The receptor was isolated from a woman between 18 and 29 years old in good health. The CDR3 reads CASSLHRGYEQYF. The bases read TGTGCCAGCAGCTTGCACAGGGGCTACGAGCAGTACTTC.